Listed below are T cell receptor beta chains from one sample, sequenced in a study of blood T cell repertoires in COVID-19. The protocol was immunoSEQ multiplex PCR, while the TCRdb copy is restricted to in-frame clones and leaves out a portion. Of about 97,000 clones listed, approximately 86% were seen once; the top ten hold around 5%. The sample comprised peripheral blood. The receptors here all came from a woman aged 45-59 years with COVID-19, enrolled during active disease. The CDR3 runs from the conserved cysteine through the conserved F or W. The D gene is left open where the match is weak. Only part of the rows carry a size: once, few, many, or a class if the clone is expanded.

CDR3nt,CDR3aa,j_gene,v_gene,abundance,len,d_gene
TGCGCCAGCAGCTCCGGAGGACTAGCGGGGGGGCCAAATGAGCAGTTCTTC,CASSSGGLAGGPNEQFF,TRBJ2-1,TRBV5-1,.,17,TRBD2
TGTGCCAGCAGCCCGGGTCCCGGGGAGCTGTTTTTT,CASSPGPGELFF,TRBJ2-2,TRBV6-5,.,12,.
TGTGCCAGCAGTGAAGGGACAGGGTTCGTAGAGACCCAGTACTTC,CASSEGTGFVETQYF,TRBJ2-5,TRBV6-1,.,15,TRBD1
TGTGCCAGCAGCGTAGCCGGCGGGGGCCCAGGGGAGACCCAGTACTTC,CASSVAGGGPGETQYF,TRBJ2-5,TRBV9,.,16,.
TGTGCCATCAGTGATCTGGGAGGGGCAGACGAGCAGTACTTC,CAISDLGGADEQYF,TRBJ2-7,TRBV10-3,few,14,TRBD2
TGCGCCAGCAGCCAACCGGGACAGGGCAACACTGAAGCTTTCTTT,CASSQPGQGNTEAFF,TRBJ1-1,TRBV4-1,.,15,TRBD1
TGTGCCAGTAGTATAGGGTGGGAGGTAGGGGATACGCAGTATTTT,CASSIGWEVGDTQYF,TRBJ2-3,TRBV19,.,15,.
TGTGCCAGCAGCCTCCGTGGGGCGGATGGCTACACCTTC,CASSLRGADGYTF,TRBJ1-2,TRBV6-2/TRBV6-3,.,13,.
TGTGCCAGCAGCTTACTCCTCCGGGGCGGGACTGAGCAGTACTTC,CASSLLLRGGTEQYF,TRBJ2-7,TRBV11-2,.,15,.
TGCGCCAGCAGCCAGCTAGCGGGGGAGTACCAGGAGATGATTCAGTACTTC,CASSQLAGEYQEMIQYF,TRBJ2-4,TRBV4-1,once,17,TRBD2
TGTGCCAGCTATGGGCCGGCAACCTCAACTAATGAAAAACTGTTTTTT,CASYGPATSTNEKLFF,TRBJ1-4,TRBV28,.,16,.
TGTGCCAGCAGATTCGACAGGGTAGATGAAGCTTTCTTT,CASRFDRVDEAFF,TRBJ1-1,TRBV12-3/TRBV12-4,.,13,TRBD1
TGTGCCAGCTCACCCCTGGACAGTGTTATGAACACTGAAGCTTTCTTT,CASSPLDSVMNTEAFF,TRBJ1-1,TRBV18,.,16,.
TGTGCCAGTAGCCCTGCGAGGGGGGGCAGGACAGATACGCAGTATTTT,CASSPARGGRTDTQYF,TRBJ2-3,TRBV19,.,16,.
TGCGCCAGCAGCCCCCCCGGGGGCTCCTACGAGCAGTACTTC,CASSPPGGSYEQYF,TRBJ2-7,TRBV5-1,.,14,.
TGCGCCAGCAGCCAAGCCCGACAGTCTTACAATGAGCAGTTCTTC,CASSQARQSYNEQFF,TRBJ2-1,TRBV4-1,.,15,.
TGTGCCTGGAGTGTAAACAGTGGGTATTACGAGCAGTACTTC,CAWSVNSGYYEQYF,TRBJ2-7,TRBV30,.,14,.
TGTGCCAGCAGCTCGGGTCCCTCGGGGACCCAGTACTTC,CASSSGPSGTQYF,TRBJ2-5,TRBV7-2,.,13,.
TGTGCCAGCAGCCCCAAGGCCCTAGTGAGGCCTTTCTTT,CASSPKALVRPFF,TRBJ1-1,TRBV13,.,13,.
TGTGCCAGCAGCTCGGGGGGGGGTTCAGGAAACACCATATATTTT,CASSSGGGSGNTIYF,TRBJ1-3,TRBV7-2,.,15,.
TGTGCCAGCAGCCAAGGACAGTTGTATTCACCCCTCCACTTT,CASSQGQLYSPLHF,TRBJ1-6,TRBV4-2,.,14,.
TGTGCCAGCAGACCCCCGGCAGGGGGGAACACTGAAGCTTTCTTT,CASRPPAGGNTEAFF,TRBJ1-1,TRBV7-9,.,15,TRBD1
TGTGCCTGGAGTGAACAGGGGTATGGCTACACCTTC,CAWSEQGYGYTF,TRBJ1-2,TRBV30,.,12,TRBD1
TGTGCCAGCAGCTCGACGCTAGAGATAGGGACCCAGTACTTC,CASSSTLEIGTQYF,TRBJ2-5,TRBV7-3,few,14,.
TGTGCCAGCAGCCGCCGTCGGAGACAGGGGACTAAAGTTCAAAATGAAAAACTGTTTTTT,CASSRRRRQGTKVQNEKLFF,TRBJ1-4,TRBV3-1/TRBV3-2,.,20,TRBD1
TGTGCCAGCAGCCAAGCGGCAGGGAAACCTGAAGCTTTCTTT,CASSQAAGKPEAFF,TRBJ1-1,TRBV3-1/TRBV3-2,.,14,.
TGTGCCAGCAGCTTCATCGCAGGATTGGTGACTTTCTTT,CASSFIAGLVTFF,TRBJ1-1,TRBV5-8,.,13,.
TGTGCCAGCAGCCCAGGGGGTCTTAATCAGCCCCAGCATTTT,CASSPGGLNQPQHF,TRBJ1-5,TRBV5-6,once,14,TRBD1
TGTGCCAGCAGTGAAGCAACAGCCTACGAGCAGTACTTC,CASSEATAYEQYF,TRBJ2-7,TRBV2,.,13,.
TGTGCCAGCAGCCTGGACAGCTACACTGAAGCTTTCTTT,CASSLDSYTEAFF,TRBJ1-1,TRBV7-3,.,13,.
TGTGCCACCAGTGATTTCGGGAGTCAGCCCCAGCATTTT,CATSDFGSQPQHF,TRBJ1-5,TRBV24-1,.,13,.
TGCGCCAGCAGCTTGACACCAAATCCCGCGACACGTCTAATCTCTGGAAACACCATATATTTT,CASSLTPNPATRLISGNTIYF,TRBJ1-3,TRBV5-1,.,21,.
TGCGCCAGCAGCCGGACCCCGGGACAGGAGTATGGCTACACCTTC,CASSRTPGQEYGYTF,TRBJ1-2,TRBV4-1,.,15,TRBD1
TGTGCCAGCAGCGTAGGCAAGGGGGAGAATGAAAAACTGTTTTTT,CASSVGKGENEKLFF,TRBJ1-4,TRBV7-9,.,15,.
TGTGCCAGTAGTATGGTGGGCGGGGGGGCCAGTACGCAGTATTTT,CASSMVGGGASTQYF,TRBJ2-3,TRBV19,few,15,TRBD2
TGTGCCAGCAGTTACGGCGGGGCGAGGTGGCAAGAGACCCAGTACTTC,CASSYGGARWQETQYF,TRBJ2-5,TRBV6-2/TRBV6-3,.,16,.
TGTGCCAGCAGCCAAGACGTCCCTTCTAGCGAGCAGTACTTC,CASSQDVPSSEQYF,TRBJ2-7,TRBV3-1/TRBV3-2,.,14,.
TGTGCCAGCAGCCAAGATTTGCATCCTGATTTGGCCCGTACCTACGAGCAGTACTTC,CASSQDLHPDLARTYEQYF,TRBJ2-7,TRBV3-1/TRBV3-2,.,19,.
TGTGCCAGCAGCCCTAGGGACTATCCCCAAGAGACCCAGTACTTC,CASSPRDYPQETQYF,TRBJ2-5,TRBV5-6,.,15,TRBD2
TGTGCCAGCGGGATTCTGGACAGTGAAAAACTGTTTTTT,CASGILDSEKLFF,TRBJ1-4,TRBV2,.,13,.
TGTGCCAGCAGCGAAAACATGGCAGGGGAGGGCTACGAGCAGTACTTC,CASSENMAGEGYEQYF,TRBJ2-7,TRBV7-6,.,16,.
TGTGCCAGCAGCCACCCCAGCGGAACCGGGGAGCTGTTTTTT,CASSHPSGTGELFF,TRBJ2-2,TRBV3-1/TRBV3-2,.,14,.
TGTGCCAGTAGTATCCCCCCAGGCACGGACATTCAGTACTTC,CASSIPPGTDIQYF,TRBJ2-4,TRBV19,.,14,.
TGTGCCAGCACCAAACCAGGGTCCATTTATGGCTACACCTTC,CASTKPGSIYGYTF,TRBJ1-2,TRBV6-5,.,14,.
TGTGCCACCTGGGCGGGGGCTGGATACGAGCAGTACTTC,CATWAGAGYEQYF,TRBJ2-7,TRBV10-3,once,13,.
TGCAGCGTTGAACAGGTCTACAATGAGCAGTTCTTC,CSVEQVYNEQFF,TRBJ2-1,TRBV29-1,.,12,.
TGTGCCAGCAGTTACTCTCCAGGGCCCAATCAGCCCCAGCATTTT,CASSYSPGPNQPQHF,TRBJ1-5,TRBV6-5,.,15,.
TGTGCCTGGAGGCGTGGGACAGGGTTGGGGACTTTTCTAGACAGGAGCTCCTACGAGCAGTACTTC,CAWRRGTGLGTFLDRSSYEQYF,TRBJ2-7,TRBV30,.,22,TRBD1
TGCGCCAGCAGCCTGGACAGGTCTCGGGTCGAGCAGTACTTC,CASSLDRSRVEQYF,TRBJ2-7,TRBV5-1,.,14,TRBD1
TGTGCCAGCAGCCGATGGACAGGAACGAACACCGGGGAGCTGTTTTTT,CASSRWTGTNTGELFF,TRBJ2-2,TRBV3-1/TRBV3-2,few,16,TRBD1
TGTGCCAGCAAAGAATCGGGGGTAGGCCTCTACGAGCAGTACTTC,CASKESGVGLYEQYF,TRBJ2-7,TRBV2,few,15,.
TGTGCCTGGAGGAGGGACAGATCTAACTATGGCTACACCTTC,CAWRRDRSNYGYTF,TRBJ1-2,TRBV30,few,14,TRBD1
TGTGCCAGTAGTATCGCTCTTGCAGCTAACTATGGCTACACCTTC,CASSIALAANYGYTF,TRBJ1-2,TRBV19,.,15,.
TGTGCCAGCAGCCCTTTAGCGGGGAGAACAGATACGCAGTATTTT,CASSPLAGRTDTQYF,TRBJ2-3,TRBV3-1/TRBV3-2,.,15,TRBD2
TGTGCCAGCAGCCGACCGGGACAGGGGGGAAACACTGAAGCTTTCTTT,CASSRPGQGGNTEAFF,TRBJ1-1,TRBV6-2/TRBV6-3,.,16,TRBD1